This TCR beta chain was profiled in a study of T cells expressing NK-cell markers. About the study: In sorted CD3+CD56+NKG2C+, CD3+CD56+NKG2C- and CD3+CD56-NKG2C+ T cells, TCR beta repertoires were obtained. Just one sequenced donor of eight was HCMV-seronegative, while seven were seropositive.

There are 17 residues in the CDR3. In germline, CDR1 is SGHVS, CDR2 FQNEAQ. Scientists made TCR beta cDNA using 5'RACE template switching with UMIs. Each CDR3 protein gets one entry in TCRdb, which reprocessed the 5' RACE reads and gives no DNA. The repertoire table contains 440,000 or so distinct CDR3 sequences. Regarding the study as a whole: For about six donors, the dominant NKG2C+ clonotypes made up roughly 1.0-7.0% of their CD8+ T cells.

Remarks on this clonotype: Antigen specificity is unknown.

The sample taken for sequencing was blood T cells: a sorted CD56 or NKG2C T cell subset, CD4+ or CD8+ T cells, or bulk PBMC T cells (not recorded which). This clonotype was obtained from a woman between 18 and 69 years old in good health. The V gene is TRBV7-8, the J gene TRBJ1-6. This chain's CDR3 is CASSLEEGLAHNSPLHF. The full variable domain, in which reference TRBV7-8 and TRBJ1-6 provide the parts outside the CDR3, is GAGVSQSPRYKVAKRGQDVALRCDPISGHVSLFWYQQALGQGPEFLTYFQNEAQLDKSGLPSDRFFAERPEGSVSTLKIQRTQQEDSAVYLCASSLEEGLAHNSPLHFGNGTRLTVT.